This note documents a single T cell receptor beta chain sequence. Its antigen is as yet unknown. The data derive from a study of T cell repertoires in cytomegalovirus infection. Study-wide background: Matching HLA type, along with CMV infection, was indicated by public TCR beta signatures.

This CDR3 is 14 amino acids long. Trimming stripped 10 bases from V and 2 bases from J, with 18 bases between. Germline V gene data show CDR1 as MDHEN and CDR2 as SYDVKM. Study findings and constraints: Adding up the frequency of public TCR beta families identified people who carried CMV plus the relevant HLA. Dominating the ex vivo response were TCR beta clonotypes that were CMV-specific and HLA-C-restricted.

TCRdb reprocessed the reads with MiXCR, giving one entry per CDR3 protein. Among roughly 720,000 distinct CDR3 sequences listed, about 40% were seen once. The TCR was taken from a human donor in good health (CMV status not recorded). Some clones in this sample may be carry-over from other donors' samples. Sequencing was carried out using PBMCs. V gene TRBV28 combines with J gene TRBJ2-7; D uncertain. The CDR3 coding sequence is TGTGCCACCTCACCTGGGATATTACCCTACGAGCAGTACTTC. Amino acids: CATSPGILPYEQYF.